The 2 T cell receptor beta chains below come from one sample, sequenced in a study of cytomegalovirus exposure and HLA in healthy donors. Sequencing used immunoSEQ multiplex PCR; TCRdb keeps in-frame clones, though not all of them. The sample lists 200,000 or so clones; approximately 90% were seen once. The specimen was PBMCs. All receptors derive from a woman between 18 and 30 years old in good health and CMV-seronegative.

A word on this clone: The sample holds other DNA sequences that translate to the same CDR3. The J gene is TRBJ1-2, the V gene TRBV5-1, with no clear D. With 5 bases removed from V and 4 bases from J, the gap between germline ends came to 15 bases. The CDR3 covers 14 residues. The germline V gene encodes CDR1 SGHRS and CDR2 YFSETQ. The CDR3 DNA follows: TGCGCCAGCAGTGCGCGAGCGCGTGGCTATGGCTACACCTTC. It yields the protein CASSARARGYGYTF.

The rearrangement joins TRBV7-2 to TRBJ1-1, with no clear D. Trimming removed 2 bases from V and 0 bases from J, with 7 bases in between. Germline V lookup: CDR1 SGHTA, CDR2 FQGNSA. CDR3 size: 14 residues. In DNA form, the CDR3 reads TGTGCCAGCAGCTTATCAGCGGTGAACACTGAAGCTTTCTTT. Its protein product is CASSLSAVNTEAFF.